Listed below are T cell receptor beta chains from one sample, sequenced in a study of beta chain features in type 1 diabetes. Generated by immunoSEQ multiplex PCR, the TCRdb table keeps only in-frame clones and is missing some. Among about 130,000 clones listed, around a tenth were seen once. Specimen: central memory CD4+ T cells from blood. These TCRs come from a man aged 18 to 35 in good health. The CDR3 runs from the conserved cysteine through the conserved F or W. Each record gives: J gene, V gene, D gene, clone size, CDR3 DNA, CDR3 protein. D genes are given only for firm matches. Only part of the rows carry a size: once, few, many, or a class if the clone is expanded.

j_gene: TRBJ1-6
v_gene: TRBV30
d_gene: TRBD1
abundance: -
CDR3nt: TGTGCCTGGAGTACAGGGGCCATTCTTGGGGGGTCACCCCTCCACTTT
CDR3aa: CAWSTGAILGGSPLHF

j_gene: TRBJ2-1
v_gene: TRBV9
d_gene: TRBD2
abundance: -
CDR3nt: TGTGCCAGCAGCGTAACTAGCGGACCGTACAGCGAGCAGTTCTTC
CDR3aa: CASSVTSGPYSEQFF

j_gene: TRBJ2-6
v_gene: TRBV7-2
d_gene: -
abundance: few
CDR3nt: TGTGCCAGCAGTCCAACAGGGATCTCTGGGGCCAACGTCCTGACTTTC
CDR3aa: CASSPTGISGANVLTF

j_gene: TRBJ2-3
v_gene: TRBV4-3
d_gene: TRBD2
abundance: few
CDR3nt: TGCGCCAGCAGCCAACAACTAGCGGGTACAGATACGCAGTATTTT
CDR3aa: CASSQQLAGTDTQYF

j_gene: TRBJ2-3
v_gene: TRBV6-1
d_gene: TRBD2
abundance: -
CDR3nt: TGTGCCAGCAGTGACAAGATGGGGGGGAGCACAGATACGCAGTATTTT
CDR3aa: CASSDKMGGSTDTQYF

j_gene: TRBJ1-2
v_gene: TRBV15
d_gene: -
abundance: few
CDR3nt: TGTGCCACCAGCAGTCGACTCAGTGGGAACTATGGCTACACCTTC
CDR3aa: CATSSRLSGNYGYTF

j_gene: TRBJ1-6
v_gene: TRBV6-1
d_gene: -
abundance: -
CDR3nt: TGTGCCAGCAGTGAACTTTCACCCCTCCACTTT
CDR3aa: CASSELSPLHF

j_gene: TRBJ1-2
v_gene: TRBV4-2
d_gene: -
abundance: few
CDR3nt: TGTGCCAGCAGCCAAGATGATAGGGGTGGCTACACCTTC
CDR3aa: CASSQDDRGGYTF

j_gene: TRBJ1-5
v_gene: TRBV2
d_gene: -
abundance: few
CDR3nt: TGTGCCAGCAGCCCGCGGCGAGCGTCGAGCAATCAGCCCCAGCATTTT
CDR3aa: CASSPRRASSNQPQHF

j_gene: TRBJ1-2
v_gene: TRBV6-5
d_gene: -
abundance: -
CDR3nt: TGTGCCAGCAGTAATCAGGTTAACTATGGCTACACCTTC
CDR3aa: CASSNQVNYGYTF

j_gene: TRBJ2-3
v_gene: TRBV9
d_gene: TRBD2
abundance: -
CDR3nt: TGTGCCAGCAGCGCGTCGCGGGGGGGGACAGATACGCAGTATTTT
CDR3aa: CASSASRGGTDTQYF

j_gene: TRBJ2-5
v_gene: TRBV29-1
d_gene: -
abundance: many
CDR3nt: TGCAGCGCTTCGGGAGAGACCCAGTACTTC
CDR3aa: CSASGETQYF

j_gene: TRBJ2-3
v_gene: TRBV11-2
d_gene: TRBD2
abundance: -
CDR3nt: TGTGCCACAGGACTAGCAACAGATACGCAGTATTTT
CDR3aa: CATGLATDTQYF

j_gene: TRBJ1-2
v_gene: TRBV7-9
d_gene: -
abundance: -
CDR3nt: TGTGCCAGCAGCCCCCAGGCCGTTCGGGGCTACACCTTC
CDR3aa: CASSPQAVRGYTF

j_gene: TRBJ1-6
v_gene: TRBV30
d_gene: TRBD1
abundance: -
CDR3nt: TGTGCCACCTCCTCCGGGACAGTGATTTCACCCCTCCACTTT
CDR3aa: CATSSGTVISPLHF

j_gene: TRBJ1-2
v_gene: TRBV6-1
d_gene: TRBD1
abundance: -
CDR3nt: TGTGCCAGCAGTGCTGGGACAGCCCCGAATAACTATGGCTACACCTTC
CDR3aa: CASSAGTAPNNYGYTF

j_gene: TRBJ2-7
v_gene: TRBV7-2
d_gene: TRBD1
abundance: -
CDR3nt: TGTGCCAGCAGCTTGGGACAGGCGACCTACGAGCAGTACTTC
CDR3aa: CASSLGQATYEQYF

j_gene: TRBJ2-7
v_gene: TRBV2
d_gene: TRBD1
abundance: few
CDR3nt: TGTGCCAGCAGCTTGGGACAGCCCTACGAGCAGTACTTC
CDR3aa: CASSLGQPYEQYF

j_gene: TRBJ2-7
v_gene: TRBV6-1
d_gene: TRBD2
abundance: -
CDR3nt: TGTGCCAGCAGTGACCAGACTAGCAGTCAGGCTCATCGGTACTTC
CDR3aa: CASSDQTSSQAHRYF

j_gene: TRBJ1-1
v_gene: TRBV7-2
d_gene: -
abundance: -
CDR3nt: TGTGCCAGCAGCTTAGTACGGGAGGGGTTCACTGAAGCTTTCTTT
CDR3aa: CASSLVREGFTEAFF

j_gene: TRBJ2-4
v_gene: TRBV7-2
d_gene: TRBD2
abundance: few
CDR3nt: TGTGCCAGCAGCCTCTGGACTAGCGGAACTAAAAACATTCAGTACTTC
CDR3aa: CASSLWTSGTKNIQYF

j_gene: TRBJ1-4
v_gene: TRBV2
d_gene: -
abundance: -
CDR3nt: TGTGCCAGCAGTGAGCAGGGAGGTGGCGAAAAACTGTTTTTT
CDR3aa: CASSEQGGGEKLFF

j_gene: TRBJ2-1
v_gene: TRBV7-6
d_gene: -
abundance: -
CDR3nt: TGTGCCAGCAGCTTCATCGAGAAAGAGCAGTTCTTC
CDR3aa: CASSFIEKEQFF

j_gene: TRBJ2-1
v_gene: TRBV6-5
d_gene: TRBD2
abundance: few
CDR3nt: TGTGCCAGCACAGGGACTAGCGGGGGGGTATTCTTC
CDR3aa: CASTGTSGGVFF

j_gene: TRBJ1-6
v_gene: TRBV11-2
d_gene: -
abundance: few
CDR3nt: TGTGCCAGCAGCTCCCAGGGGCGCGGATCACCCCTCCACTTT
CDR3aa: CASSSQGRGSPLHF

j_gene: TRBJ2-5
v_gene: TRBV7-3
d_gene: TRBD1
abundance: few
CDR3nt: TGTGCCAGCAGCGCCAGACAGGGCCGGATGGAGACCCAGTACTTC
CDR3aa: CASSARQGRMETQYF

j_gene: TRBJ2-2
v_gene: TRBV29-1
d_gene: -
abundance: few
CDR3nt: TGCAGCGTTGGTGCTAGTGGGAGCACCGGGGAGCTGTTTTTT
CDR3aa: CSVGASGSTGELFF

j_gene: TRBJ2-1
v_gene: TRBV9
d_gene: -
abundance: many
CDR3nt: TGTGCCAGCAGCGGCGGTGCGAGGTCTAGGTACAATGAGCAGTTCTTC
CDR3aa: CASSGGARSRYNEQFF

j_gene: TRBJ2-1
v_gene: TRBV7-2
d_gene: TRBD2
abundance: few
CDR3nt: TGTGCCAGCAGTCGTCAACCGACTAGCGGGGGACGGGGTGAGCAGTTCTTC
CDR3aa: CASSRQPTSGGRGEQFF

j_gene: TRBJ2-3
v_gene: TRBV5-1
d_gene: TRBD2
abundance: few
CDR3nt: TGCGCCAGCAGCAAGTCTAGCGGGGGTGCGGATACGCAGTATTTT
CDR3aa: CASSKSSGGADTQYF

j_gene: TRBJ2-5
v_gene: TRBV14
d_gene: TRBD2
abundance: few
CDR3nt: TGTGCCAGTTCCGGGACTAGCGGGGGGGCGAAGGAGACCCAGTACTTC
CDR3aa: CASSGTSGGAKETQYF

j_gene: TRBJ2-3
v_gene: TRBV25-1
d_gene: TRBD1
abundance: few
CDR3nt: TGTGCCAGCAGTGATGCAGGGGGCATAGATACGCAGTATTTT
CDR3aa: CASSDAGGIDTQYF

j_gene: TRBJ1-2
v_gene: TRBV4-3
d_gene: -
abundance: few
CDR3nt: TGCGCCAGCAGCCAAGTTCTCCAGGATAACTATGGCTACACCTTC
CDR3aa: CASSQVLQDNYGYTF

j_gene: TRBJ1-1
v_gene: TRBV19
d_gene: -
abundance: few
CDR3nt: TGTGCCAGTAGTATAGAACCTCAACCCGGGGGTGCTGAAGCTTTCTTT
CDR3aa: CASSIEPQPGGAEAFF

j_gene: TRBJ1-2
v_gene: TRBV2
d_gene: -
abundance: -
CDR3nt: TGTGCCAGCAGCGGCGGCCGGGATCCAGCTAACTATGGCTACACCTTC
CDR3aa: CASSGGRDPANYGYTF

j_gene: TRBJ1-3
v_gene: TRBV30
d_gene: -
abundance: -
CDR3nt: TGTGCCTGGAGTAGGAGTGGCACTGGAAACACCATATATTTT
CDR3aa: CAWSRSGTGNTIYF

j_gene: TRBJ2-2
v_gene: TRBV7-2
d_gene: -
abundance: few
CDR3nt: TGTGCCAGCAGCCGCGCGCCTCGGGGGAACACCGGGGAGCTGTTTTTT
CDR3aa: CASSRAPRGNTGELFF

j_gene: TRBJ1-4
v_gene: TRBV5-1
d_gene: TRBD1
abundance: -
CDR3nt: TGCGCCAGCAGCGGTACACAGGGGGGTGAAAAACTGTTTTTT
CDR3aa: CASSGTQGGEKLFF

j_gene: TRBJ2-2
v_gene: TRBV7-3
d_gene: -
abundance: few
CDR3nt: TGTGCCAGCAGCTTCTATGGGACAAAGAACACCGGGGAGCTGTTTTTT
CDR3aa: CASSFYGTKNTGELFF

j_gene: TRBJ2-3
v_gene: TRBV7-7
d_gene: -
abundance: many
CDR3nt: TGTGCCAGCAGCCCCATGTCAGATACGCAGTATTTT
CDR3aa: CASSPMSDTQYF

j_gene: TRBJ2-7
v_gene: TRBV12-5
d_gene: TRBD2
abundance: -
CDR3nt: TGTGCTAGTGGTTCAAAATCGGGGGGTTACGAGCAGTACTTC
CDR3aa: CASGSKSGGYEQYF